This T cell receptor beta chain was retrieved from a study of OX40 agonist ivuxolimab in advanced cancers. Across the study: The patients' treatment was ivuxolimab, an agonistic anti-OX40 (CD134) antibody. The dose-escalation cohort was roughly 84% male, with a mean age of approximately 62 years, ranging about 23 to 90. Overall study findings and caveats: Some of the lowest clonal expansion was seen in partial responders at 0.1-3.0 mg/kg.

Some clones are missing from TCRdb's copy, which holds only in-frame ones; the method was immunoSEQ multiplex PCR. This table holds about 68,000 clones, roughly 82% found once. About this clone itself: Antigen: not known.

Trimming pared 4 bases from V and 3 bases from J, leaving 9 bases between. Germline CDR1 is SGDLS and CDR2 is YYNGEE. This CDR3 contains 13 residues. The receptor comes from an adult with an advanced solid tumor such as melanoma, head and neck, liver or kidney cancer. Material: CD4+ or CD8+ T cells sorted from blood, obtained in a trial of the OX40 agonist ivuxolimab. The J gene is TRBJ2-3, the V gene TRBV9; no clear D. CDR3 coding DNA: TGTGCCAGCAGCCCCCTTGAGACAGATACGCAGTATTTT. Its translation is CASSPLETDTQYF. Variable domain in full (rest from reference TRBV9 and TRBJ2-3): DSGVTQTPKHLITATGQRVTLRCSPRSGDLSVYWYQQSLDQGLQFLIQYYNGEERAKGNILERFSAQQFPDLHSELNLSSLELGDSALYFCASSPLETDTQYFGPGTRLTVL.